This TCR beta chain was identified during a study of blood T cell repertoires in COVID-19. TCRdb's table, derived via immunoSEQ multiplex PCR, lists solely in-frame clones and lacks some. The sample holds about 150,000 clones; over 65% are singletons and the top ten take approximately 6%. In this sample, this clone turned up a few times. Trimming removed 1 base at V and 8 bases at J, with 12 bases between. The CDR3 runs 14 residues. Germline CDR1 is SGHKS and CDR2 is YYEKEE (reference sequence). This receptor was taken from a woman aged 45-65 years who had recovered from COVID-19. Sequencing used PBMCs or T cells enriched from blood (not recorded which). The rearrangement links TRBV5-5 to TRBJ1-4; D is perhaps TRBD1 (6 bases). Written as DNA, the CDR3 is TGTGCCAGCAGCTTGAGCAGGGGTGGGGAAAAACTGTTTTTT. Translated: CASSLSRGGEKLFF.